Below, one T cell receptor beta chain is given with its context. Per the germline V gene, CDR1 is SEHNR and CDR2 is FQNEAQ (reference sequence). This CDR3 comprises 17 residues. Deletions cut 3 bases from V and 0 bases from J, with 17 bases between. The table came from immunoSEQ multiplex PCR; TCRdb's copy has only in-frame clones and leaves some out. The sample lists about 660,000 clones; around 87% were seen once. These data originate in a study of shared T cell receptors in the human thymus. These data were likewise used in another study, on human thymus T cells. That work adds: Thymus tissue was removed during corrective cardiac surgery.

The source of this sequence is a boy under three years old with a congenital heart defect. What was sequenced was thymocytes. The chain is built from TRBV7-9 and TRBJ1-1, with D possibly matching TRBD1 (6 bases). The CDR3 loop reads CASSFYGQGHLNTEAFF. CDR3 bases: TGTGCCAGCAGCTTTTACGGTCAGGGACATCTGAACACTGAAGCTTTCTTT.